This TCR beta chain was identified in a study of T cell responses to AZD1222 COVID-19 vaccine. The study, taken as a whole, reports: Increased Spike-specific TCR breadth and depth were observed after two AZD1222 doses. As reported, nearly half of all spike-specific TCRs target variant regions that are unmutated. Among the donors, most were white British and more were female, and clonal diversity was possibly underestimated.

V was clipped by 7 bases and J by 0 bases, with 21 bases between them. Germline lookup yields CDR1 LNHDA and CDR2 SQIVND (reference sequence). The CDR3 is made up of 17 amino acids. Some clones are missing from TCRdb's copy, which holds only in-frame ones; the method was immunoSEQ multiplex PCR. The top ten hold 7.9% of the sample, which has 100,000 to 150,000 clones, over 75% seen once. A remark on this clone: Its target is not known.

The receptor was isolated from an adult who received the MenACWY meningococcal vaccine as a control. The starting material was peripheral blood, obtained 28 days after the second dose of the MenACWY control vaccine. The rearrangement links TRBV19 to TRBJ2-5; perhaps TRBD2 as D (7 bases). In DNA, the CDR3 is TGTGCCAGTACCCCAGGGACACTAGCGTCTAACCAAGAGACCCAGTACTTC. Residues: CASTPGTLASNQETQYF.